This T cell receptor beta chain was found in a study of control samples from healthy donors and cancer patients. Measured with immunoSEQ multiplex PCR; TCRdb has only the in-frame clones, and not every one. Of about 230,000 clones detected, roughly 80% appear once; the ten largest clones hold 13%. Sequencing used PBMCs. This clonotype was obtained from an older woman with lung cancer.

The CDR3 DNA sequence: TGTGCCATCAGTGAAGTGGACACCGGATCACCCCTCCACTTT. Translation gives CAISEVDTGSPLHF. This chain joins TRBV10-3 and TRBJ1-6; D is perhaps TRBD1 (5 bases). From germline, CDR1 is ENHRY and CDR2 SYGVKD. The CDR3 is made up of 14 amino acids. Trimming shortened V by 3 bases and J by 10 bases, and 13 bases separated the two germline ends.